These T cell receptor beta chains were read from a single sample in a study of blood T cells in healthy people across ages. TCRdb processed the 5' RACE reads anew with MiXCR; each CDR3 protein has one entry. The sample lists 850,000 to 1,100,000 distinct CDR3 sequences; 35% to 40% were seen once. The sequenced sample consisted of blood. The receptors come from a man younger than 35 in good health. The CDR3 runs from the conserved cysteine through the conserved F or W. D genes are given only for firm matches. Clone size is not always given. Where it is, it says once, few, many or a class for expanded clones.

clone size,J gene,D gene,V gene,CDR3 protein,CDR3 DNA
few,TRBJ1-1,TRBD1,TRBV27,CASSFNPRGGCEAFF,TGTGCCAGCAGTTTCAACCCCAGGGGGGGTTGTGAAGCTTTCTTT
.,TRBJ2-1,TRBD1,TRBV5-5,CASSSLTGGYNEQFF,TGTGCCAGCAGCTCCCTTACAGGGGGGTACAATGAGCAGTTCTTC
.,TRBJ2-3,.,TRBV6-2/TRBV6-3,CASSWASATDTQYF,TGTGCCAGCAGTTGGGCTAGCGCAACAGATACGCAGTATTTT
few,TRBJ2-7,TRBD2,TRBV12-3/TRBV12-4,CASSPLGLAVGEQYF,TGTGCCAGCAGCCCCTTAGGACTAGCTGTTGGCGAGCAGTACTTC
.,TRBJ2-2,.,TRBV7-2,CASSLVSNTGELFF,TGTGCCAGCAGCTTAGTTTCGAACACCGGGGAGCTGTTTTTT
.,TRBJ2-3,.,TRBV9,CASSPGGLFDTQYF,TGTGCCAGCAGCCCCGGAGGCCTTTTCGATACGCAGTATTTT
.,TRBJ1-5,.,TRBV10-3,CAIPSVGGPEHF,TGTGCCATCCCCTCTGTCGGGGGGCCCGAGCATTTT
.,TRBJ2-7,.,TRBV4-2,CASSQADSYEQYF,TGTGCCAGCAGCCAAGCCGACTCCTACGAGCAGTACTTC
many,TRBJ1-5,.,TRBV15,CATSNSPIGPQHF,TGTGCCACCAGCAACAGCCCGATCGGGCCCCAGCATTTT
many,TRBJ2-1,TRBD1,TRBV29-1,CSVRQNLQGNNEQFF,TGCAGCGTTCGGCAAAACCTACAGGGGAACAATGAGCAGTTCTTC
.,TRBJ1-5,.,TRBV12-3/TRBV12-4,CASSEASGNQPQHF,TGTGCCAGCAGTGAGGCCTCAGGTAATCAGCCCCAGCATTTT
.,TRBJ2-1,TRBD1,TRBV4-2,CASSPRDRGHEQFF,TGTGCCAGCAGCCCTAGGGACAGGGGGCACGAGCAGTTCTTC
.,TRBJ2-7,.,TRBV6-5,CASRGYTGSYEQYF,TGTGCCAGCAGGGGCTATACCGGTTCCTACGAGCAGTACTTC
few,TRBJ1-6,.,TRBV7-2,CASSLVRGTLHF,TGTGCCAGCAGCTTAGTGAGGGGGACCCTCCACTTT
few,TRBJ2-1,.,TRBV29-1,CSVDTRTIAVSNEQFF,TGCAGCGTTGATACCCGGACAATCGCAGTGAGCAATGAGCAGTTCTTC
few,TRBJ2-7,TRBD2,TRBV6-1,CASSERPSGYSSYEQYF,TGTGCCAGCAGTGAACGGCCTAGCGGGTACAGCTCCTACGAGCAGTACTTC
.,TRBJ2-5,TRBD2,TRBV3-1,CASSLTGGPVFNEQYF,TGTGCCAGCAGCCTTACGGGGGGGCCGGTGTTTAATGAGCAGTACTTC
few,TRBJ1-4,.,TRBV5-4,CASSFGAGPGLGGEKLFF,TGTGCCAGCAGCTTTGGAGCAGGACCCGGTCTGGGAGGGGAAAAACTGTTTTTT
.,TRBJ1-5,TRBD1,TRBV20-1,CSALQPGQGYQPQHF,TGCAGTGCTCTACAACCGGGACAGGGATATCAGCCCCAGCATTTT
.,TRBJ2-2,TRBD2,TRBV7-2,CASSHKTSGGLNTGELFF,TGTGCCAGCAGCCATAAGACTAGCGGGGGCCTGAACACCGGGGAGCTGTTTTTT
.,TRBJ2-2,.,TRBV30,CAWSVGAGELFF,TGTGCCTGGAGTGTCGGAGCCGGGGAGCTGTTTTTT
.,TRBJ2-3,.,TRBV20-1,CSVSADRTDTQYF,TGCAGTGTCTCCGCCGATCGCACAGATACGCAGTATTTT
.,TRBJ1-1,.,TRBV6-6,CASSYIQNTEAFF,TGTGCCAGCAGTTACATACAGAACACTGAAGCTTTCTTT
.,TRBJ2-4,TRBD1,TRBV5-5,CASSYDRGFGNIQYF,TGTGCCAGCAGCTATGACAGGGGGTTTGGAAACATTCAGTACTTC
few,TRBJ2-1,TRBD1,TRBV4-1,CASAPGQTYNEQFF,TGCGCCAGCGCTCCGGGACAGACTTACAATGAGCAGTTCTTC
few,TRBJ2-5,.,TRBV4-2,CASSHLRTGQETQYF,TGTGCCAGCAGCCACCTCAGGACCGGCCAAGAGACCCAGTACTTC
.,TRBJ2-3,.,TRBV7-8,CASSFAGEVDTQYF,TGTGCCAGCAGCTTCGCAGGGGAGGTGGATACGCAGTATTTT
.,TRBJ1-1,.,TRBV14,CASSPQSNTEAFF,TGTGCCAGCAGTCCGCAGTCGAACACTGAAGCTTTCTTT
few,TRBJ1-2,.,TRBV12-3/TRBV12-4,CASSPPGEVKGGYTF,TGTGCCAGCAGTCCACCCGGGGAGGTGAAAGGTGGCTACACCTTC
.,TRBJ1-4,TRBD1,TRBV18,CASSPGTEGKLFF,TGTGCCAGCTCACCAGGGACAGAAGGAAAACTGTTTTTT
once,TRBJ1-1,.,TRBV7-3,CTSSLSANTEAFF,TGTACCAGCAGCTTAAGCGCGAACACTGAAGCTTTCTTT
.,TRBJ1-1,.,TRBV12-3/TRBV12-4,CASSLGSEAEAFF,TGTGCCAGCAGTTTGGGCAGTGAGGCTGAAGCTTTCTTT
few,TRBJ2-2,.,TRBV7-9,CASSRTDRNTGELFF,TGTGCCAGCAGCCGGACCGACAGGAACACCGGGGAGCTGTTTTTT
few,TRBJ2-4,.,TRBV27,CASSPLPGTKNIQYF,TGTGCCAGCAGTCCCCTACCGGGAACCAAAAACATTCAGTACTTC
.,TRBJ1-1,.,TRBV29-1,CSVETFTANTEAFF,TGCAGCGTTGAGACTTTTACCGCGAACACTGAAGCTTTCTTT
.,TRBJ2-1,TRBD1,TRBV4-1,CASSLRPGQGLDEQFF,TGCGCCAGCAGCCTTCGACCGGGACAGGGATTGGATGAGCAGTTCTTC
few,TRBJ2-3,.,TRBV5-1,CASSWVAGDTQYF,TGCGCCAGCAGCTGGGTGGCAGGAGATACGCAGTATTTT
few,TRBJ2-3,.,TRBV12-3/TRBV12-4,CASSSFARDTQYF,TGTGCCAGCAGTTCTTTCGCGCGAGATACGCAGTATTTT
many,TRBJ1-1,.,TRBV7-9,CASSSQGGTEAFF,TGTGCCAGTAGCAGCCAGGGTGGGACTGAAGCTTTCTTT
once,TRBJ2-7,.,TRBV7-2,CASSLERGHYNEQYF,TGTGCCAGCAGTTTGGAGCGGGGACATTACAATGAGCAGTACTTC
few,TRBJ1-2,.,TRBV6-5,CASRQPDYGYTF,TGTGCCAGCAGACAACCTGACTATGGCTACACCTTC
.,TRBJ2-5,TRBD1,TRBV12-3/TRBV12-4,CASSITYNRGNEQYF,TGTGCCAGCAGCATAACCTACAACAGGGGAAATGAGCAGTACTTC
few,TRBJ1-5,TRBD1,TRBV6-2/TRBV6-3,CASSSSSGTADNQPQHF,TGTGCCAGCAGCTCCTCCTCGGGGACAGCCGATAATCAGCCCCAGCATTTT
few,TRBJ1-2,.,TRBV29-1,CSVDPGSSASGYTF,TGCAGCGTTGATCCCGGGTCTAGTGCGAGTGGCTACACCTTC
.,TRBJ2-1,TRBD2,TRBV7-6,CASSWLGTSESSYNEQFF,TGTGCCAGCAGCTGGCTAGGGACTAGCGAAAGCTCCTACAATGAGCAGTTCTTC
many,TRBJ2-3,.,TRBV7-2,CASSLGVATDTQYF,TGTGCCAGCAGCTTAGGAGTGGCTACCGATACGCAGTATTTT